One sample yielded the 27 T cell receptor beta chains listed below, sequenced in a study of breast tumors, draining lymph nodes, adjacent tissues. Breast cancer patients provided tissue from their axillary draining lymph nodes. TCRdb passed the multiplex PCR reads through MiXCR, listing each CDR3 protein once. This table holds 180,000 or so distinct CDR3 sequences, roughly a third found once. Material for sequencing was axillary lymph node tissue. These receptors were obtained from a female donor with breast cancer. Some clones in this sample may be carry-over from other donors' samples.

With regard to this clonotype: This may come from a read error, since a much larger clone is one base off. J is TRBJ2-2 and V is TRBV3-1; TRBD1 or TRBD2 may be the D gene (5 bases each). CDR1 is LGHDT and CDR2 is YNNKEL in the germline V gene (reference sequence). CDR3 length equals 15 residues. CDR3 amino acids: CASSQDPGRARELSF. The CDR3 region has the DNA TGTGCCAGCAGCCAAGATCCCGGCAGGGCGAGGGAGCTGTCTTTT.

The sample holds many counts of this clonotype. The rearrangement joins TRBV20-1 to TRBJ2-7; D unresolved. The V and J ends lost 0 bases and 0 bases respectively, with 6 bases between them. The CDR3 loop spans 13 amino acids. CDR1 and CDR2 (germline): DFQATT, SNEGSKA (reference sequence). CDR3 coding DNA: TGCAGTGCTAGAGATCCGGGCTCCTACGAGCAGTACTTC. It yields the protein CSARDPGSYEQYF.

This clonotype showed up many times. Written as DNA, the CDR3 is TGTGCCAGCAGCGAATCTGACAGGGGAACCATATATTTT. This sequence encodes CASSESDRGTIYF. The V call is TRBV9, the J call TRBJ1-3, with 8 bases aligning to TRBD1. Germline lookup yields CDR1 SGDLS and CDR2 YYNGEE. There are 13 residues in the CDR3. V lost 3 bases to trimming and J lost 10 bases; unmatched junction nucleotides: 6.

About this clonotype itself: The CDR3 carries no conserved terminal phenylalanine or tryptophan, so it likely arises from a read error. The chain uses TRBV29-1 and TRBJ1-2, with D perhaps TRBD1 (5 bases). The CDR3 has 15 residues. Trimming shortened V by 5 bases and J by 1 base, and 17 bases separated the two germline ends. Per germline, CDR1 SQVTM and CDR2 ANQGSEA. CDR3 sequence: CSVPTRDRRNYGYTL. The CDR3 DNA is TGCAGCGTTCCTACCCGGGACCGCCGTAACTATGGCTACACCCTC.

There are many counts of this clonotype. The CDR3 nucleotides read TGTGCCAGCAGCCCGAGGGACAGGGCCTACGAGCAGTACTTC. Protein sequence: CASSPRDRAYEQYF. The V call is TRBV7-9, the J call TRBJ2-7; TRBD1 matches at 9 bases. CDR1 SEHNR and CDR2 FQNEAQ come from the germline V gene (reference sequence). This CDR3 comprises 14 residues. Germline trimming cut 5 bases from V and 2 bases from J; bases unmatched to any gene: 4.

The V and J genes are TRBV10-1 and TRBJ2-6, with no clear D. Trimming shortened V by 2 bases and J by 4 bases, and 9 bases separated the two germline ends. Looked up from germline, CDR1 is WNHNN and CDR2 is SYGVQD (reference sequence). CDR3 size: 15 residues. The CDR3 loop is CASSERSTGANVLTF. The CDR3 DNA reads as TGCGCCAGCAGTGAGAGGTCGACCGGGGCCAACGTCCTGACTTTC.

At least ten counts were recorded for this clonotype. The rearrangement links TRBV12-3 or TRBV12-4 to TRBJ1-2; D unclear. V was shortened by 3 bases and J by 7 bases, with 12 bases between the two germline ends. CDR3 length equals 13 residues. The CDR3 protein is CASSFWDRAGYTF. Written as DNA, the CDR3 is TGTGCCAGCAGTTTCTGGGATAGGGCTGGCTACACCTTC.

The chain links TRBV3-1 to TRBJ2-4, with D perhaps matching TRBD1 (6 bases). V shed 1 base and J shed 0 bases, with 10 bases lying between them. This CDR3 is built from 16 residues. Germline V gene lookup returns CDR1 LGHDT and CDR2 YNNKEL (reference sequence). The CDR3 loop reads CASSQGTALAKNIQYF. CDR3 nucleotide sequence: TGTGCCAGCAGCCAAGGGACAGCCCTAGCCAAAAACATTCAGTACTTC.

Points on this clonotype: This may be a read error: a much more frequent sequence differs by one nucleotide. The rearrangement joins TRBV9 to TRBJ2-2, with 9 bases lining up with TRBD1. Germline lookup yields CDR1 SGDLS and CDR2 YYNGEE. This CDR3 has 17 residues. Losses at the gene ends were 3 bases for V and 8 bases for J; bases not matched to a gene: 14. The CDR3 here is CASSAPPGQGGFGELFF. The CDR3 bases are TGTGCCAGCAGCGCGCCCCCGGGACAGGGTGGTTTTGGGGAGCTGTTTTTT.

Comments on this clonotype: This may stem from a read error, because a much larger clone lies one nucleotide away. The chain combines TRBV7-3 with TRBJ2-1; TRBD1 matches 10 bases. This CDR3 region has 15 residues. Germline assignment: CDR1 SGHTA and CDR2 FQGTGA. Written as DNA, the CDR3 is TGTGCCAGCAGACCCAGCGGGACAGGGGACAATGAGCAGCTCTTC. Translated, it gives CASRPSGTGDNEQLF. The variable domain in full, with the rest retrieved from reference TRBV7-3 and TRBJ2-1, is GAGVSQTPSNKVTEKGKYVELRCDPISGHTALYWYRQSLGQGPEFLIYFQGTGAADDSGLPNDRFFAVRPEGSVSTLKIQRTERGDSAVYLCASRPSGTGDNEQLFGPGTRLTVL.

This clonotype was recorded at least ten times. The genes are TRBV10-2 and TRBJ1-4, with TRBD1 matching 10 bases. The junction had 14 bases not matched to a gene; V was cut back by 10 bases and J by 3 bases. The CDR3 runs 17 residues. Germline-derived CDR1 and CDR2 are WSHSY and SAAADI. The CDR3 loop reads CATHPGQGRKANEKLFF. The CDR3 nucleotides are TGCGCCACCCACCCGGGACAGGGGCGTAAGGCTAATGAAAAACTGTTTTTT.

With respect to this clonotype: With a much larger clone just one base away, this may be a read error. This chain uses TRBV19 with TRBJ2-4, with a weak D call TRBD2 (6 bases). The CDR3 is 18 amino acids. Looked up from germline, CDR1 is LNHDA and CDR2 is SQIVND (reference sequence). The CDR3 reads CTSSISADGGGRKNIQYF. CDR3 nucleotides: TGTACCAGTAGTATATCCGCCGACGGCGGAGGGAGGAAAAACATTCAGTACTTC.

This clonotype showed up just a few times. The chain links TRBV28 to TRBJ2-3; unclear D gene. Trimming took 4 bases from V and 3 from J, leaving 11 bases between them. Germline V gene data show CDR1 as MDHEN and CDR2 as SYDVKM. The CDR3 length is 14 residues. CDR3 coding DNA: TGTGCCAGCAGTTCGTATTCAGTTACAGATACGCAGTATTTT. Protein sequence: CASSSYSVTDTQYF. The full variable domain, with the rest looked up from reference TRBV28 and TRBJ2-3, is DVKVTQSSRYLVKRTGEKVFLECVQDMDHENMFWYRQDPGLGLRLIYFSYDVKMKEKGDIPEGYSVSREKKERFSLILESASTNQTSMYLCASSSYSVTDTQYFGPGTRLTVL.

This clonotype came up many times. CDR3 amino acids: CASSWYRGGYNEQFF. The CDR3 nucleotides are TGTGCCAGCAGCTGGTACAGGGGGGGCTACAATGAGCAGTTCTTC. The chain couples TRBV7-8 to TRBJ2-1; D perhaps matches TRBD1 (8 bases). Trimming took 4 bases from V and 3 from J, leaving 13 bases between them. There are 15 residues in the CDR3. Per the germline V gene, CDR1 is SGHVS and CDR2 is FQNEAQ. The variable domain in full, with the rest retrieved from reference TRBV7-8 and TRBJ2-1, is GAGVSQSPRYKVAKRGQDVALRCDPISGHVSLFWYQQALGQGPEFLTYFQNEAQLDKSGLPSDRFFAERPEGSVSTLKIQRTQQEDSAVYLCASSWYRGGYNEQFFGPGTRLTVL.

The sample holds many counts of this clonotype. This chain links TRBV5-1 with TRBJ2-5; D is ambiguous. The CDR3 contains 12 residues. V shed 2 bases and J shed 1 base, with 3 bases lying between them. Germline values: CDR1 SGHRS, CDR2 YFSETQ. CDR3 nucleotides: TGCGCCAGCAGCTTCCCCCAAGAGACCCAGTACTTC. As protein: CASSFPQETQYF.

Here the CDR3 reads CASSSRTGLYGYTF. In DNA form, the CDR3 reads TGTGCCAGCAGCTCCCGGACAGGCCTCTATGGCTACACCTTC. The chain is built from TRBV5-6 and TRBJ1-2, with 7 bases lining up with TRBD1. CDR3 size: 14 residues. Germline V gene data show CDR1 as SGHDT and CDR2 as YYEEEE. J lost 4 bases, V lost 3 bases, and 6 bases had no gene match.

This clonotype was seen many times. This rearrangement joins TRBV24-1 to TRBJ1-2; D is unresolved. V lost 3 bases and J 4 bases, leaving 2 bases between the germline ends. This CDR3 is built from 11 residues. Germline V lookup: CDR1 KGHDR, CDR2 SFDVKD. DNA of the CDR3: TGTGCCACCAGTGATATCTATGGCTACACCTTC. Protein product: CATSDIYGYTF.

This clonotype has ten or more counts. The chain couples TRBV3-1 to TRBJ2-5; 8 bases fit TRBD1. J gave up 4 bases and V 6 bases, and 4 bases lay outside the gene matches. This CDR3 comprises 13 residues. Germline V gene data show CDR1 as LGHDT and CDR2 as YNNKEL (reference sequence). CDR3 sequence reads: CASSQTGGETQYF. The CDR3, as DNA: TGTGCCAGCAGTCAAACAGGGGGAGAGACCCAGTACTTC.

This clonotype was counted at least ten times. The chain joins TRBV30 to TRBJ1-4; 8 nucleotides agree with TRBD1. J gave up 1 base and V 4 bases, and 5 bases lay outside the gene matches. CDR3 length: 15 amino acids. CDR1 and CDR2 from the germline V gene are GTSNPN and SVGIG (reference sequence). CDR3 loop: CAWTYRGGTNEKLFF. The CDR3 DNA is TGTGCCTGGACCTACAGGGGGGGAACTAATGAAAAACTGTTTTTT. Drawing the rest from reference TRBV30 and TRBJ1-4, the complete variable domain is SQTIHQWPATLVQPVGSPLSLECTVEGTSNPNLYWYRQAAGRGLQLLFYSVGIGQISSEVPQNLSASRPQDRQFILSSKKLLLSDSGFYLCAWTYRGGTNEKLFFGSGTQLSVL.

The rearrangement uses TRBV11-3 and TRBJ2-1; the D gene is possibly TRBD2 (6 bases). V was clipped by 5 bases and J by 4 bases, with 9 bases between them. Germline loops: CDR1 SGHNT, CDR2 YENEEA. The CDR3 contains 13 residues. Written as DNA, the CDR3 is TGTGCCAGCAGCCCAGGGAGGTACAATGAGCAGTTCTTC. Translating it yields CASSPGRYNEQFF.

This clonotype was seen many times. The chain has TRBV12-3 or TRBV12-4 and TRBJ1-5, with a possible D match to TRBD1 (5 bases). The CDR3 loop spans 15 amino acids. Between the trimmed V and J ends, which lost 4 bases and 4 bases, there was a span of 14 bases. The CDR3 loop reads CASSWGGDRNQPQHF. The CDR3 nucleotides read TGTGCCAGCAGTTGGGGAGGGGATAGGAATCAGCCCCAGCATTTT.

This clonotype appeared a few times. The gene calls are TRBV11-2 and TRBJ2-4; TRBD2 aligns across 10 bases. Germline CDR1 reads SGHAT; CDR2 reads FQNNGV. This CDR3 spans 16 amino acids. Unmatched junction bases numbered 6, after V lost 3 bases and J lost 4 bases. CDR3: CASSLVSGGNKNIQYF. The DNA for the CDR3 is TGTGCCAGCAGCTTGGTTAGCGGGGGGAATAAAAACATTCAGTACTTC.

The chain recombines TRBV7-2 with TRBJ1-3, with D possibly matching TRBD1 (5 bases). CDR1 SGHTA and CDR2 FQGNSA come from the germline V gene. The CDR3 loop spans 14 amino acids. Trimming shortened V by 5 bases and J by 8 bases, and 16 bases separated the two germline ends. Written as DNA, the CDR3 is TGTGCCAGCAGCCACCAAAGCGGGGGACACACCATATATTTT. Its translation is CASSHQSGGHTIYF.

The sample holds many counts of this clonotype. V gene TRBV28 combines with J gene TRBJ2-7; D may be TRBD1 or TRBD2 (5 bases each). The CDR3 consists of 15 residues. Germline V gene sequence: CDR1 MDHEN, CDR2 SYDVKM. The ends were cut back, 0 bases at V and 2 bases at J, with 11 bases in the middle. CDR3 sequence reads: CASSLWGQGAYEQYF. The DNA of the CDR3 is TGTGCCAGCAGTTTATGGGGCCAGGGAGCCTACGAGCAGTACTTC.

This clonotype showed up many times. This sequence joins TRBV5-8 and TRBJ1-5, with 9 nucleotides matching TRBD1. CDR1 is SGHTS and CDR2 is YDEGEE in the germline V gene. The CDR3 loop spans 15 amino acids. J was trimmed by 2 bases and V by 4 bases; bases with no gene match: 4. CDR3 bases: TGTGCCAGCAGCCGGACAGGGGTCGGCAATCAGCCCCAGCATTTT. Translating gives CASSRTGVGNQPQHF. Combining the CDR3 with reference TRBV5-8 and TRBJ1-5 gives the whole variable domain EAGVTQSPTHLIKTRGQQATLRCSPISGHTSVYWYQQALGLGLQFLLWYDEGEERNRGNFPPRFSGRQFPNYSSELNVNALELEDSALYLCASSRTGVGNQPQHFGDGTRLSIL.

The V gene is TRBV11-2, the J gene TRBJ2-5, with D unclear. Trimming left V 3 bases short and J 5 bases short, with 13 bases between. Germline CDR1 reads SGHAT; CDR2 reads FQNNGV. The CDR3 is made up of 14 amino acids. The CDR3 coding sequence is TGTGCCAGCAGCTTCATCCTCGGTGGGGAGACCCAGTACTTC. Its protein is CASSFILGGETQYF.

This clonotype has a handful of counts. V is TRBV4-2 and J is TRBJ1-3; possibly TRBD1 for D (6 bases). The V gene lost 4 bases and the J gene lost 2 bases, with 9 bases spanning the gap. In germline, CDR1 is LGHNA, CDR2 YNFKEQ. The CDR3 extends over 14 amino acids. The CDR3: CASSPQGTGNTIYF. The DNA of the CDR3 is TGTGCCAGCAGCCCTCAGGGGACTGGAAACACCATATATTTT.